Listed below are T cell receptor beta chains from one sample, sequenced in a study of identical twins. TCRdb itself ran the 5' RACE reads through MiXCR, one entry per CDR3 protein. Here the sample spans 350,000 or so distinct CDR3 sequences, approximately 9.1% being singletons. The sequencing sample was made of naive T cells sorted from blood. These receptors all stem from a woman in her fifties or sixties in good health. Both conserved end residues are part of each CDR3. A D gene is named only where the DNA matches it firmly. Not every row has a clone size; where given, it reads once, few, many or a size class.

j_call: TRBJ1-1; v_call: TRBV4-1; d_call: NA; clone_size: few; cdr3_aa: CASSQDPGRVGVDEAFF; cdr3_nt: TGCGCCAGCAGCCAAGATCCTGGCAGGGTCGGGGTAGATGAAGCTTTCTTT
j_call: TRBJ1-1; v_call: TRBV11-2; d_call: NA; clone_size: few; cdr3_aa: CASSIRSYGTEAFF; cdr3_nt: TGTGCCAGCAGCATTCGTTCGTATGGAACTGAAGCTTTCTTT
j_call: TRBJ1-1; v_call: TRBV5-6; d_call: NA; clone_size: many; cdr3_aa: CASSGGAFGVHTEAFF; cdr3_nt: TGTGCCAGCAGCGGTGGGGCGTTTGGGGTGCACACTGAAGCTTTCTTT
j_call: TRBJ1-2; v_call: TRBV5-1; d_call: NA; clone_size: many; cdr3_aa: CASSRGAGYGYTF; cdr3_nt: TGCGCCAGCAGCCGCGGGGCAGGTTATGGCTACACCTTC
j_call: TRBJ2-7; v_call: TRBV5-1; d_call: NA; clone_size: NA; cdr3_aa: CASTPLPGTYEQYF; cdr3_nt: TGCGCCAGCACGCCCCTCCCAGGCACCTACGAGCAGTACTTC
j_call: TRBJ2-1; v_call: TRBV4-1; d_call: NA; clone_size: NA; cdr3_aa: CASSQLGVGIYNEQFF; cdr3_nt: TGCGCCAGCAGCCAACTGGGGGTCGGGATATACAATGAGCAGTTCTTC
j_call: TRBJ2-7; v_call: TRBV19; d_call: TRBD2; clone_size: many; cdr3_aa: CASSPSWGRGEQYF; cdr3_nt: TGTGCCAGTAGTCCCTCTTGGGGGAGGGGCGAGCAGTACTTC
j_call: TRBJ2-2; v_call: TRBV29-1; d_call: NA; clone_size: many; cdr3_aa: CSGDPLGTGELFF; cdr3_nt: TGCAGCGGGGACCCGCTAGGAACCGGGGAGCTGTTTTTT
j_call: TRBJ2-7; v_call: TRBV4-1; d_call: NA; clone_size: few; cdr3_aa: CASSQDRRTNEQYF; cdr3_nt: TGCGCCAGCAGCCAAGATCGCAGGACAAACGAGCAGTACTTC
j_call: TRBJ2-5; v_call: TRBV4-1; d_call: NA; clone_size: NA; cdr3_aa: CASSQDSATQETQYF; cdr3_nt: TGCGCCAGCAGCCAAGATAGCGCAACCCAAGAGACCCAGTACTTC
j_call: TRBJ2-2; v_call: TRBV6-5; d_call: NA; clone_size: few; cdr3_aa: CASSIGGGNTGELFF; cdr3_nt: TGTGCCAGCAGCATAGGAGGGGGGAACACCGGGGAGCTGTTTTTT
j_call: TRBJ2-6; v_call: TRBV5-1; d_call: NA; clone_size: NA; cdr3_aa: CASSLDGTGANVLTF; cdr3_nt: TGCGCCAGCAGCTTGGACGGTACGGGGGCCAACGTCCTGACTTTC
j_call: TRBJ2-1; v_call: TRBV5-1; d_call: NA; clone_size: few; cdr3_aa: CASQTNLIPDNEQFF; cdr3_nt: TGCGCCAGCCAGACAAACCTAATCCCCGACAATGAGCAGTTCTTC
j_call: TRBJ2-1; v_call: TRBV3-1; d_call: TRBD2; clone_size: NA; cdr3_aa: CASSGIGTSGRRRQFF; cdr3_nt: TGTGCCAGCAGCGGAATAGGGACTAGCGGGAGGCGTAGGCAGTTCTTC
j_call: TRBJ2-1; v_call: TRBV14; d_call: TRBD2; clone_size: many; cdr3_aa: CASSQKIIRGRSPRYNEQFF; cdr3_nt: TGTGCCAGCAGCCAAAAGATTATTCGCGGGAGAAGCCCGCGTTACAATGAGCAGTTCTTC